This TCR beta chain comes out of a study of post-analysis software for immune sequencing data. For the study at large: Disease trajectories encompassed relapsing-remitting, secondary progressive and progressive-relapsing multiple sclerosis.

On this clonotype itself: Its target is not known.

Whole-study results and caveats: Same-batch samples co-clustered strongly by F measure. With TRBV5-6, TRBV5-1 and TRBV20-1 included, about five TRBV segments were more frequent in patients than in controls. A significant reduction in normalized Chao1 diversity was observed in multiple sclerosis patients versus controls.

Every TCR beta cDNA library bore unique molecular identifiers. Around 500,000 cDNA molecules were obtained from around 1 to 10 million T cells. One entry per CDR3 protein results from TCRdb running MiXCR on the PCR reads. The sample has around 400,000 distinct CDR3 sequences; over 30% are singletons. Per germline, CDR1 DFQATT and CDR2 SNEGSKA (reference sequence). The CDR3 is 11 residues long. V was trimmed by 3 bases and J by 6 bases, leaving 8 bases between them. The source material was blood. The clonotype comes from a girl aged 2 to 10 with multiple sclerosis. V usage is TRBV20-1 and J usage is TRBJ1-1, with a weak D call TRBD1 (5 bases). The CDR3 here is CSASGRAEAFF. Here the CDR3 DNA reads TGCAGTGCTAGTGGCAGGGCTGAAGCTTTCTTT.